Listed below are T cell receptor beta chains from one sample, sequenced in a study of T cells in tuberculosis. Only in-frame clones appear in the TCRdb table, and some are missing; sequencing was by immunoSEQ multiplex PCR. This sample yields 40,000 to 45,000 clones, of which about 95% are seen a single time; 6.5% to 9.5% belongs to the top ten. The specimen was PBMCs. The source of these receptors is a donor between 5 and 29 years old with latent tuberculosis or without tuberculosis infection. Each CDR3 is given with its conserved first and last residue. D genes are given only for firm matches. Size is stated for part of the rows, as once, few or many counts, or as a class when the clone is expanded.

J gene: TRBJ1-3
D gene: NA
clone size: once
V gene: TRBV14
CDR3 protein: CASSLQRRGARNTIYF
CDR3 DNA: TGTGCCAGCAGCCTCCAGCGGCGGGGGGCGAGAAACACCATATATTTT

J gene: TRBJ2-3
D gene: TRBD2
clone size: NA
V gene: TRBV6-1
CDR3 protein: CASSPVTSGRADTSF
CDR3 DNA: TGTGCCAGCAGCCCCGTGACTAGCGGGAGGGCCGACACCTCATTT

J gene: TRBJ1-2
D gene: NA
clone size: NA
V gene: TRBV4-2
CDR3 protein: CASSQTEQGNYGYTF
CDR3 DNA: TGTGCCAGCAGCCAAACGGAACAGGGAAACTATGGCTACACCTTC

J gene: TRBJ1-3
D gene: NA
clone size: NA
V gene: TRBV7-2
CDR3 protein: CASSSSSGNTIYF
CDR3 DNA: TGTGCCAGCAGCTCTAGCTCTGGAAACACCATATATTTT

J gene: TRBJ2-3
D gene: TRBD2
clone size: NA
V gene: TRBV5-1
CDR3 protein: CASSRRGLAVTDTQYF
CDR3 DNA: TGCGCCAGCAGCCGCAGGGGACTAGCGGTCACAGATACGCAGTATTTT

J gene: TRBJ2-7
D gene: TRBD2
clone size: NA
V gene: TRBV5-4
CDR3 protein: CASSLTTSGGPSYEQYF
CDR3 DNA: TGTGCCAGCAGCTTGACAACTAGCGGGGGCCCCTCCTACGAGCAGTACTTC

J gene: TRBJ2-1
D gene: NA
clone size: once
V gene: TRBV6-1
CDR3 protein: CASSERLGEQFF
CDR3 DNA: TGTGCCAGCAGTGAAAGACTGGGTGAGCAGTTCTTC

J gene: TRBJ2-3
D gene: TRBD1
clone size: once
V gene: TRBV5-1
CDR3 protein: CASSRGQGIFTDTQYF
CDR3 DNA: TGCGCCAGCAGCCGCGGACAGGGGATTTTCACAGATACGCAGTATTTT

J gene: TRBJ2-7
D gene: NA
clone size: NA
V gene: TRBV7-2
CDR3 protein: CASSAWDNSYEQYF
CDR3 DNA: TGTGCCAGCAGCGCCTGGGACAACTCCTACGAGCAGTACTTC

J gene: TRBJ2-7
D gene: TRBD1
clone size: NA
V gene: TRBV9
CDR3 protein: CASSHTGTGGYEQYF
CDR3 DNA: TGTGCCAGCAGCCATACCGGGACAGGGGGCTACGAGCAGTACTTC

J gene: TRBJ2-5
D gene: TRBD1
clone size: NA
V gene: TRBV19
CDR3 protein: CASSPTGGSETQYF
CDR3 DNA: TGTGCCAGTAGTCCCACAGGGGGCAGTGAGACCCAGTACTTC

J gene: TRBJ1-1
D gene: TRBD1
clone size: NA
V gene: TRBV18
CDR3 protein: CASFLAGGTEAFF
CDR3 DNA: TGTGCCAGCTTTCTGGCAGGGGGCACTGAAGCTTTCTTT

J gene: TRBJ2-2
D gene: NA
clone size: NA
V gene: TRBV12-5
CDR3 protein: CASGKDSSRTGELFF
CDR3 DNA: TGTGCTAGTGGAAAAGACAGCAGCCGCACCGGGGAGCTGTTTTTT

J gene: TRBJ2-3
D gene: TRBD2
clone size: NA
V gene: TRBV5-1
CDR3 protein: CASSLENGGGGTQYF
CDR3 DNA: TGCGCCAGCAGCTTGGAAAACGGCGGCGGGGGTACGCAGTATTTT

J gene: TRBJ2-1
D gene: NA
clone size: NA
V gene: TRBV19
CDR3 protein: CASSLGVNEQFF
CDR3 DNA: TGTGCCAGTAGTCTCGGGGTCAATGAGCAGTTCTTC

J gene: TRBJ2-7
D gene: NA
clone size: NA
V gene: TRBV30
CDR3 protein: CAWERDTGLGEQYF
CDR3 DNA: TGTGCCTGGGAACGGGACACTGGGCTGGGCGAGCAGTACTTC

J gene: TRBJ2-7
D gene: NA
clone size: NA
V gene: TRBV5-6
CDR3 protein: CASSLTGSYEQYF
CDR3 DNA: TGTGCCAGCAGCTTGACAGGGTCCTACGAGCAGTACTTC